This T cell receptor (beta chain) was recovered during a study of T cells after yellow fever vaccination. TCRdb independently ran MiXCR on the 5' RACE reads; one entry per CDR3 protein. The sample lists around 360,000 distinct CDR3 sequences; around 10% were seen once. This clonotype has more than one count but fewer than ten. This CDR3 spans 11 amino acids. In germline, CDR1 is ENHRY, CDR2 SYGVKD. With 10 bases removed from V and 7 bases from J, the gap between germline ends came to 13 bases. Sequenced here: PBMCs, sampled on the day of the first yellow fever vaccination. This receptor was obtained from a man aged 18 to 30 who received the YFV17D yellow fever vaccine. The chain joins TRBV10-3 to TRBJ1-1; weak D call: TRBD1 (6 bases). CDR3 residues: CASAGVGEAFF. The CDR3 region has the DNA TGTGCCAGTGCAGGGGTGGGTGAAGCTTTCTTT.